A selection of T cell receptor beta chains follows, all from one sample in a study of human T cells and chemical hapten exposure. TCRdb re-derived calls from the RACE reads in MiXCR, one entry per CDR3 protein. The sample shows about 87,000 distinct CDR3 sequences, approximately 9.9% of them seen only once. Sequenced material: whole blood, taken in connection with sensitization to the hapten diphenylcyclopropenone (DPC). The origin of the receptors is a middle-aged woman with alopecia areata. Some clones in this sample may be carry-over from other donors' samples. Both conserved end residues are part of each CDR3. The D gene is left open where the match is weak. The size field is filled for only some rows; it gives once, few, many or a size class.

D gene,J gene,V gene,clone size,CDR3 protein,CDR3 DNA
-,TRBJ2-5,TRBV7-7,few,CASSLGQAGRTQYF,TGTGCCAGCAGCTTAGGACAGGCCGGGCGGACCCAGTACTTC
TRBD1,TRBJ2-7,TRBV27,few,CASGQGATRQYF,TGTGCCAGCGGTCAGGGGGCGACCCGGCAGTACTTC
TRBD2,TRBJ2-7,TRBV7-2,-,CASSLSSGNYEQYF,TGTGCCAGCAGCTTATCCAGCGGGAACTACGAGCAGTACTTC
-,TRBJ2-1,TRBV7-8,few,CASSLNRNEQFF,TGTGCCAGCAGCTTAAATCGCAATGAGCAGTTCTTC
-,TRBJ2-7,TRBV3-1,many,CASSQGAVGYEQYF,TGTGCCAGCAGCCAAGGAGCAGTCGGCTACGAGCAGTACTTC
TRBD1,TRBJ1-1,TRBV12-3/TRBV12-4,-,CASSSGQGFGDTEAFF,TGTGCCAGCAGTTCGGGACAGGGTTTTGGGGACACTGAAGCTTTCTTT
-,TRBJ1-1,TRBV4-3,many,CASSPTRALLPNTEAFF,TGCGCCAGCAGCCCGACCAGGGCCCTACTTCCTAACACTGAAGCTTTCTTT
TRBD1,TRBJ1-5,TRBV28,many,CASSFLHRGSNQPQHF,TGTGCCAGCAGTTTCCTCCACAGGGGTAGCAATCAGCCCCAGCATTTT
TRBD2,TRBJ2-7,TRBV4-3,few,CASSQEKRGGYEQYF,TGCGCCAGCAGCCAAGAGAAGCGGGGGGGTTACGAGCAGTACTTC
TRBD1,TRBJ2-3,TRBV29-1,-,CSVTNHRGPDTQYF,TGCAGCGTCACGAACCACAGGGGGCCAGATACGCAGTATTTT
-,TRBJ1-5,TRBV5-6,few,CASSLAASNQPQHF,TGTGCCAGCAGCTTGGCGGCGAGCAATCAGCCCCAGCATTTT
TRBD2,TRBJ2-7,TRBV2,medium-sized,CASSEEGLAAFYEQYF,TGTGCCAGCAGTGAGGAAGGACTAGCTGCCTTCTACGAGCAGTACTTC
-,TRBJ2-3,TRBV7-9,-,CASSFGGVRDTQYF,TGTGCCAGCAGCTTTGGTGGAGTCCGAGATACGCAGTATTTT
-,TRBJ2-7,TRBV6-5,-,CASSYRDASYEQYF,TGTGCCAGCAGTTACCGGGACGCCTCCTACGAGCAGTACTTC
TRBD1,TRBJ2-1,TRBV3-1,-,CASSPLMSRDRDNEQFF,TGTGCCAGCAGCCCCTTGATGTCCCGGGACAGGGACAATGAGCAGTTCTTC
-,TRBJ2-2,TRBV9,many,CASSVVSTGELFF,TGTGCCAGCAGCGTAGTGAGCACCGGGGAGCTGTTTTTT
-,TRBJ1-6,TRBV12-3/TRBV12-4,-,CASSYRANNSPLHF,TGTGCCAGCAGTTATAGGGCAAATAATTCACCCCTCCACTTT
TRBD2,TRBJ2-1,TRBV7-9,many,CASSPRGGTSEVHEQFF,TGTGCCAGCAGCCCCCGAGGAGGGACTAGTGAGGTCCATGAGCAGTTCTTC
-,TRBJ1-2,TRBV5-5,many,CASSLRDAWGANYGYTF,TGTGCCAGCAGCTTGCGGGACGCCTGGGGTGCTAACTATGGCTACACCTTC
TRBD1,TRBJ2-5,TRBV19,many,CASSIGGRGLGTQYF,TGTGCCAGTAGTATAGGCGGCAGGGGGCTAGGGACCCAGTACTTC
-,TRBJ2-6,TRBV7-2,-,CASSIQGSGANVLTF,TGTGCCAGCAGCATCCAGGGCTCTGGGGCCAACGTCCTGACTTTC
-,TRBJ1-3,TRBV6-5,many,CASSWMGAGNTIYF,TGTGCCAGCAGCTGGATGGGGGCTGGAAACACCATATATTTT
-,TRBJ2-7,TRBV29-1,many,CSVYFQGEEQYF,TGCAGCGTTTATTTCCAGGGTGAGGAGCAGTACTTC
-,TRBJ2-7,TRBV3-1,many,CASSQGPLSYEQYF,TGTGCCAGCAGCCAAGGTCCTCTCTCCTACGAGCAGTACTTC
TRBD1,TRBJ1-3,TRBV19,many,CASSTTLDRGLGNTIYF,TGTGCCAGTAGCACCACTTTGGACAGGGGGCTTGGAAACACCATATATTTT
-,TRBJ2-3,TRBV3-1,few,CASSQVNTDTQYF,TGTGCCAGCAGCCAAGTGAACACAGATACGCAGTATTTT
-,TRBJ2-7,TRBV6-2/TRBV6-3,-,CASSYFFEDSYEQYF,TGTGCCAGCAGTTACTTTTTTGAGGACTCCTACGAGCAGTACTTC
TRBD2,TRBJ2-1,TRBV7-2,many,CASSPQRGGYNEQFF,TGTGCCAGCAGCCCCCAGCGGGGGGGCTACAATGAGCAGTTCTTC